This T cell receptor beta chain was recorded in a study of OX40 agonist ivuxolimab in advanced cancers. Across the study: Allowance was made for prior anti-PD-1, anti-PD-L1 or anti-CTLA-4 therapy, and approximately 41% had some.

The assay was immunoSEQ multiplex PCR, and TCRdb's table has in-frame clones only and misses some. In the table there are roughly 48,000 clones, 65% to 85% of which are singletons. The ends were cut back, 2 bases at V and 3 bases at J, with 20 bases in the middle. The length of the CDR3 is 17 residues. Germline-derived CDR1 and CDR2 are GTSNPN and SVGIG (reference sequence). Regarding this clone: Its antigen remains unknown.

People who had autoimmune disease history or systemic immunosuppression were excluded. Study-level findings and limits: Expanded clones tended on average to be more numerous among CD8+ T cells than CD4+.

This clonotype was sampled from an adult with an advanced solid tumor such as melanoma, head and neck, liver or kidney cancer. The chain uses TRBV30 and TRBJ1-5; possibly TRBD1 for D (6 bases). This material consisted of CD4+ or CD8+ T cells sorted from blood, taken in a trial of the OX40 agonist ivuxolimab. Here the CDR3 DNA reads TGTGCCTGGAGTTCCCGCCAGGACAGCCGGCACAATCAGCCCCAGCATTTT. Translating gives CAWSSRQDSRHNQPQHF.